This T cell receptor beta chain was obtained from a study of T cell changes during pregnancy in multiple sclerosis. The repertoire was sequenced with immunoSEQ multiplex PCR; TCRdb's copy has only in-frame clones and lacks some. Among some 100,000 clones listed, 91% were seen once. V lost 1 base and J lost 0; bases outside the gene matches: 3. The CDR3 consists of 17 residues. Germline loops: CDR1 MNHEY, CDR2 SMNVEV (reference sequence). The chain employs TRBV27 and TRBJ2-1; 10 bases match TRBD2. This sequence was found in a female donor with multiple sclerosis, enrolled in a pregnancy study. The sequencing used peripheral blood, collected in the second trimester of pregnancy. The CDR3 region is CASSLFPSGSSYNEQFF. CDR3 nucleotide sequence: TGTGCCAGCAGTTTATTCCCTAGCGGGAGCTCCTACAATGAGCAGTTCTTC.